This passage covers 26 T cell receptor beta chains from one sample sequenced in a study of T cell responses to AZD1222 COVID-19 vaccine. Assay: immunoSEQ multiplex PCR; the TCRdb copy retains only in-frame clones and omits some. The sample shows about 100,000 clones, just over 90% of them seen only once. Sequenced material: peripheral blood, taken on day 0 of AZD1222 vaccination. These receptors came from an adult in good health.

The chain links TRBV27 to TRBJ2-5, with a possible D match to TRBD2 (5 bases). The germline V and J ends were trimmed by 4 bases and 2 bases, with 14 bases remaining between them. Germline V CDR1 and CDR2: MNHEY, SMNVEV (reference sequence). The CDR3 sequence is 15 residues long. The CDR3, as DNA: TGTGCCAGCAGTTCCGGACGGAGGATACAAGAGACCCAGTACTTC. It translates to CASSSGRRIQETQYF.

The genes are TRBV5-1 and TRBJ2-2, with TRBD1 identical over 7 bases. Germline V CDR1 and CDR2: SGHRS, YFSETQ. There are 16 residues in the CDR3. V was clipped by 5 bases and J by 1 base; unmatched bases: 8. CDR3 in amino acids: CASSYFQGENTGELFF. CDR3 in DNA: TGCGCCAGCAGTTACTTCCAGGGGGAGAACACCGGGGAGCTGTTTTTT.

The genes are TRBV2 and TRBJ1-2; possibly TRBD1 for D (6 bases). This CDR3 comprises 17 residues. From germline, CDR1 is SNHLY and CDR2 FYNNEI. V was clipped by 7 bases and J by 4 bases, with 25 bases between them. This chain's CDR3 is CASTFERGRGHRYGYTF. CDR3 DNA: TGTGCCAGCACCTTCGAAAGGGGAAGGGGACACCGCTATGGCTACACCTTC.

The gene calls are TRBV6-5 and TRBJ1-4; no clear D. This CDR3 is 14 amino acids long. V was trimmed by 7 bases and J by 0 bases, leaving 9 bases between them. Looked up from germline, CDR1 is MNHEY and CDR2 is SVGAGI. CDR3 residues: CASTGEATNEKLFF. The CDR3 coding sequence is TGTGCCAGCACGGGAGAAGCAACTAATGAAAAACTGTTTTTT.

CDR3 DNA sequence: TGTGTCAAGGGGGTGGGCTATGGCTACACCTTC. As protein: CVKGVGYGYTF. V and J are TRBV7-5 and TRBJ1-2; no check of the table's D call, TRBD1, against the DNA was made. TRBV7-5 is a known pseudogene. CDR3 length: 11 residues.

This chain links TRBV6-2 or TRBV6-3 with TRBJ2-3, with a weak D call TRBD1 (5 bases). Trimming stripped 5 bases from V and 4 bases from J, with 19 bases between. CDR1 and CDR2 (germline): MNHEY, SVGEGT. The CDR3 sequence is 16 residues long. In nucleotides, the CDR3 is TGTGCCAGCAGTCGACCCAGGGTGGGCACGGCAGATACGCAGTATTTT. Its translation: CASSRPRVGTADTQYF.

The chain carries TRBV11-2 and TRBJ1-4; a possible D gene is TRBD1 (6 bases). The CDR3 covers 13 residues. The V gene's germline CDR1 is SGHAT and CDR2 FQNNGV. Trimming pared 5 bases from V and 7 bases from J, leaving 11 bases between. Here the CDR3 reads CASSQQGGEKLFF. The CDR3 bases are TGTGCCAGCAGCCAACAGGGAGGTGAAAAACTGTTTTTT.

This clone was seen only once. V is TRBV15 and J is TRBJ1-6; no clear D gene. V was cut by 1 base and J by 4 bases, with 26 bases left in between. Per germline, CDR1 LNHNV and CDR2 YYDKDF (reference sequence). CDR3 length equals 21 residues. Here the CDR3 DNA reads TGTGCCACCAGCAGAGGGCCATCCCCGTCTTCAGGTCGCGTTTATAATTCACCCCTCCACTTT. This codes for CATSRGPSPSSGRVYNSPLHF.

This clone showed up just once. J is TRBJ1-1 and V is TRBV7-9; 9 positions match TRBD1. Germline CDR1 reads SEHNR; CDR2 reads FQNEAQ (reference sequence). This CDR3 region has 16 residues. With 3 bases clipped from V and 1 base from J, the junction kept 6 bases outside the gene matches. The CDR3 is CASSFSRTGANTEAFF. CDR3 bases: TGTGCCAGCAGCTTTTCGCGGACAGGGGCGAACACTGAAGCTTTCTTT.

To note about this clone: Other nucleotide sequences from this sample produce the same CDR3. V and J are TRBV6-1 and TRBJ1-1; D is unresolved. The V gene's germline CDR1 is MNHNS and CDR2 SASEGT. Trimming pared 2 bases from V and 1 base from J, leaving 5 bases between. The CDR3 loop spans 13 amino acids. CDR3 residues: CASSETGNTEAFF. In nucleotides, the CDR3 is TGTGCCAGCAGTGAAACCGGGAACACTGAAGCTTTCTTT.

The chain links TRBV3-1 (or the pseudogene TRBV3-2) to TRBJ1-6; D ambiguous. Trimming pared 0 bases from V and 6 bases from J, leaving 9 bases between. The CDR3 consists of 15 residues. CDR1 and CDR2 (germline): LGHDT, YNNKEL (reference sequence). The DNA for the CDR3 is TGTGCCAGCAGCCAAGACAGAAGAACTAATTCACCCCTCCACTTT. This gives the protein CASSQDRRTNSPLHF.

V usage is TRBV6-5 and J usage is TRBJ1-3; the D is unclear. Trimming took 4 bases from V and 0 from J, leaving 7 bases between them. The CDR3 is made up of 14 amino acids. Germline CDR1 and CDR2: MNHEY and SVGAGI. For the CDR3, the DNA is TGTGCCAGCAGTTCCGGGGACTCTGGAAACACCATATATTTT. Translation: CASSSGDSGNTIYF.

This chain joins TRBV6-5 and TRBJ2-1, with 8 bases that match TRBD1. From germline, CDR1 is MNHEY and CDR2 SVGAGI. CDR3 length: 13 residues. Trimming at V came to 8 bases and at J to 6 bases, leaving 6 bases not matched to a gene. CDR3 in DNA: TGTGCCAGCTCACAGGGGGGACTCAATGAGCAGTTCTTC. Protein: CASSQGGLNEQFF.

The chain employs TRBV18 and TRBJ2-6; a weak D match, TRBD1 (5 bases). Germline V gene data show CDR1 as KGHSH and CDR2 as LQKENI. Trimming cost V 3 bases and J 0 bases, with 12 bases left between them. The CDR3 has 17 residues. CDR3 in amino acids: CASSPTVQLSGANVLTF. CDR3 DNA: TGTGCCAGCTCACCGACAGTGCAACTCTCTGGGGCCAACGTCCTGACTTTC.

The chain employs TRBV24-1 and TRBJ2-7, with D perhaps assigned TRBD1 or TRBD2 (5 bases each). Germline CDR1 is KGHDR and CDR2 is SFDVKD. The V and J ends lost 4 bases and 2 bases respectively, with 8 bases between them. The CDR3 has 13 amino acids. The DNA for the CDR3 is TGTGCCACCAGTGAGGGGGAGACCTACGAGCAGTACTTC. Translating gives CATSEGETYEQYF.

The rearrangement uses TRBV3-1 (or the pseudogene TRBV3-2) and TRBJ1-3; D is undetermined. The CDR3 totals 17 residues. Germline lookup yields CDR1 LGHDT and CDR2 YNNKEL (reference sequence). V lost 0 bases to trimming and J lost 0 bases, with 12 bases between them. CDR3 in amino acids: CASSQDLEAFSGNTIYF. The DNA for the CDR3 is TGTGCCAGCAGCCAAGATCTGGAAGCATTCTCTGGAAACACCATATATTTT.

This clone showed up just once. The rearrangement links TRBV7-6 to TRBJ2-1, with unresolved D. This CDR3 contains 17 residues. CDR1 is SGHVS, CDR2 FNYEAQ, per germline. V was trimmed by 5 bases and J by 1 base, leaving 18 bases between them. The CDR3 loop reads CASSESRFPTSYNEQFF. For the CDR3, the DNA is TGTGCCAGCAGCGAATCTAGGTTTCCCACGTCCTACAATGAGCAGTTCTTC.

The rearrangement joins TRBV7-8 to TRBJ2-7; D is possibly TRBD1 (7 bases). V dropped 5 bases and J dropped 0 bases, with 11 bases sitting between them. The CDR3 sequence is 14 residues long. Germline values: CDR1 SGHVS, CDR2 FQNEAQ. The DNA of the CDR3 is TGTGCCAGCAGCCCGCGGGACAGCTCCTACGAGCAGTACTTC. Its translation: CASSPRDSSYEQYF.

V gene TRBV19 combines with J gene TRBJ1-6; tentative D call: TRBD1 (5 bases). CDR3 length: 13 residues. Trimming shortened V by 7 bases and J by 5 bases, and 9 bases separated the two germline ends. Germline lookup yields CDR1 LNHDA and CDR2 SQIVND (reference sequence). CDR3 sequence (DNA): TGTGCCAGTACGCACAGGAATAATTCACCCCTCCACTTT. It translates to CASTHRNNSPLHF.

This chain uses TRBV28 with TRBJ1-1; D not resolved. The CDR3 covers 13 residues. V was trimmed by 2 bases and J by 1 base, leaving 5 bases between them. Germline V gene lookup returns CDR1 MDHEN and CDR2 SYDVKM. The CDR3 sequence is CASSLGKNTEAFF. The CDR3 DNA reads TGTGCCAGCAGTTTAGGCAAGAACACTGAAGCTTTCTTT.

The chain employs TRBV7-7 and TRBJ2-5, with 16 bases matching TRBD2. The length of the CDR3 is 17 residues. The ends lost 5 bases at V and 5 bases at J; junction bases unmatched: 8. CDR1 is SSHAT, CDR2 FNYEAQ, per germline (reference sequence). The CDR3 sequence: CASSPGTSGGAGETQYF. CDR3 DNA sequence: TGTGCCAGCAGCCCTGGGACTAGCGGGGGGGCCGGGGAGACCCAGTACTTC.

The rearrangement uses TRBV11-3 and TRBJ2-7; D is ambiguous. The DNA matches TRBJ2-1 better at its end, which makes the J call doubtful. This CDR3 contains 12 residues. Germline CDR1 is SGHNT and CDR2 is YENEEA. CDR3 bases: TGTGCCAGCAGCAGACGTGGGGATGAGCAGTTCTTC. Translating it yields CASSRRGDEQFF.

The V call is TRBV7-8, the J call TRBJ1-3; 7 nucleotides match TRBD1. J was trimmed by 0 bases and V by 6 bases; bases with no gene match: 5. Germline CDR1 and CDR2: SGHVS and FQNEAQ. The CDR3 spans 15 residues. CDR3 loop: CASSRGGVSGNTIYF. CDR3 coding DNA: TGTGCCAGCAGTCGAGGGGGCGTCTCTGGAAACACCATATATTTT.

The rearrangement links TRBV30 to TRBJ1-1; D call uncertain. The germline V and J ends were trimmed by 4 bases and 1 base, with 10 bases remaining between them. The germline CDR1 and CDR2 sequences are GTSNPN and SVGIG (reference sequence). The CDR3 contains 13 residues. CDR3 sequence (DNA): TGTGCCTGGAACCAGCGAGCGAACACTGAAGCTTTCTTT. Protein sequence: CAWNQRANTEAFF.

This chain joins TRBV28 and TRBJ1-6, with TRBD1 matching over 10 bases. CDR1 is MDHEN and CDR2 is SYDVKM in the germline V gene. CDR3 size: 17 residues. V was clipped by 5 bases and J by 10 bases; unmatched bases: 14. The CDR3 protein is CASSHYDRGLRGSPLHF. CDR3 in DNA: TGTGCCAGCAGTCACTACGACAGGGGGCTTAGGGGATCACCCCTCCACTTT.

The chain uses TRBV7-8 and TRBJ2-7; D perhaps matches TRBD1 (6 bases). This CDR3 region has 17 residues. V gave up 8 bases and J gave up 0 bases, with 23 bases separating them. Per germline, CDR1 SGHVS and CDR2 FQNEAQ. The CDR3 DNA reads as TGTGCCAGCGGACCAGGGGACCGATGCTTTGTCTCCTACGAGCAGTACTTC. Protein sequence: CASGPGDRCFVSYEQYF.